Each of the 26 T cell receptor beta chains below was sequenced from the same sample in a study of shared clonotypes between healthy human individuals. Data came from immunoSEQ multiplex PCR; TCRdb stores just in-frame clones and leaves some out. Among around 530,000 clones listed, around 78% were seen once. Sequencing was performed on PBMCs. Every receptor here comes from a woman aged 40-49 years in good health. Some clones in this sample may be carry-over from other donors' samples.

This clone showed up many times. The CDR3 region has the DNA TGTGCCAGCAGCCCGGGCAGGCCGAACACTGAAGCTTTCTTT. As protein: CASSPGRPNTEAFF. The rearrangement uses TRBV5-4 and TRBJ1-1, with D unresolved. Germline V gene data show CDR1 as SGHNT and CDR2 as YYREEE (reference sequence). V was cut by 4 bases and J by 1 base, with 11 bases left in between. The CDR3 totals 14 residues.

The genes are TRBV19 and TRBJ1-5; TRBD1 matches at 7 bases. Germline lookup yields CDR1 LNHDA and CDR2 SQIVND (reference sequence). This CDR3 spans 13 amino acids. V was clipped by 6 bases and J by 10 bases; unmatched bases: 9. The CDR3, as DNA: TGTGCCAGTAGACCCGGGACAGCGAGCCCCCAGCATTTT. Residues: CASRPGTASPQHF.

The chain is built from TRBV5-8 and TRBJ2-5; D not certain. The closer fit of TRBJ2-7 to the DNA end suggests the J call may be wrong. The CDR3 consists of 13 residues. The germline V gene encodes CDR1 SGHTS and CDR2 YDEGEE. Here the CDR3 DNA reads TGTGCCAGCAGCTTAAACCGATGGGACGAGCAGTACTTC. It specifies CASSLNRWDEQYF.

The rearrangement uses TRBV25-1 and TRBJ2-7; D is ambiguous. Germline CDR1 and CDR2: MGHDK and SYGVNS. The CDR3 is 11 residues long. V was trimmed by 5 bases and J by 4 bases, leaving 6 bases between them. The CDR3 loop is CASSTVYEQYF. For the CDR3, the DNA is TGTGCCAGCAGTACCGTATACGAGCAGTACTTC.

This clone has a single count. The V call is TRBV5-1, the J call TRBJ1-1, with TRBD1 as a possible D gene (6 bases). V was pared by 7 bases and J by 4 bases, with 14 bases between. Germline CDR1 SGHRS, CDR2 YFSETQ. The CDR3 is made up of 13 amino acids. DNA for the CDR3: TGCGCCAGCCAATTCGAGGGGGGCACTGAAGCTTTCTTT. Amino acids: CASQFEGGTEAFF.

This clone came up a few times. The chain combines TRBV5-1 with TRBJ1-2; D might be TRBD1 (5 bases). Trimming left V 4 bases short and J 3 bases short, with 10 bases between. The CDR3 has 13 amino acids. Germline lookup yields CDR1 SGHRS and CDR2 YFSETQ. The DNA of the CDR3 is TGCGCCAGCAGCCCCGACAGTGACTATGGCTACACCTTC. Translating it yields CASSPDSDYGYTF.

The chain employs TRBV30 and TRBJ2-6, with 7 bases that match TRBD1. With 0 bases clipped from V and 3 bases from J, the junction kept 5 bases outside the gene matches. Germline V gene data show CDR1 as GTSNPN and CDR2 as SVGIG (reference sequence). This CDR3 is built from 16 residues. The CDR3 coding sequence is TGTGCCTGGAGTGTAGACAGGGCGGATGGGGCCAACGTCCTGACTTTC. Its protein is CAWSVDRADGANVLTF.

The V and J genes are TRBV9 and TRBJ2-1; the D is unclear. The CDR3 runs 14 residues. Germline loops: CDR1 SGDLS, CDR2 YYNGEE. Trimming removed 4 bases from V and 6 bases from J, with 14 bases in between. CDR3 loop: CASSPLPAANEQFF. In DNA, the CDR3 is TGTGCCAGCAGCCCCCTCCCCGCGGCCAATGAGCAGTTCTTC. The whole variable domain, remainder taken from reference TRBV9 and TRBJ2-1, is DSGVTQTPKHLITATGQRVTLRCSPRSGDLSVYWYQQSLDQGLQFLIQYYNGEERAKGNILERFSAQQFPDLHSELNLSSLELGDSALYFCASSPLPAANEQFFGPGTRLTVL.

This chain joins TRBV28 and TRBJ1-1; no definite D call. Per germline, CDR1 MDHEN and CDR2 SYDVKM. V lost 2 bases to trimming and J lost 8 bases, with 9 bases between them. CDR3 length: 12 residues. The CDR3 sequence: CASSLGTREAFF. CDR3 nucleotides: TGTGCCAGCAGTTTAGGTACGAGGGAAGCTTTCTTT. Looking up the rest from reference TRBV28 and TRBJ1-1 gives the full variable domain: DVKVTQSSRYLVKRTGEKVFLECVQDMDHENMFWYRQDPGLGLRLIYFSYDVKMKEKGDIPEGYSVSREKKERFSLILESASTNQTSMYLCASSLGTREAFFGQGTRLTVV.

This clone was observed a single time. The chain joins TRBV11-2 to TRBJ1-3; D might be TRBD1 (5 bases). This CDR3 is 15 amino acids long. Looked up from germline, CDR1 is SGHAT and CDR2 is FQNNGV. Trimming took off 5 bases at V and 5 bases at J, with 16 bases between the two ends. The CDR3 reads CASSPVGVKRNTIYF. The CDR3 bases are TGTGCCAGCAGCCCAGTAGGGGTTAAGAGAAACACCATATATTTT.

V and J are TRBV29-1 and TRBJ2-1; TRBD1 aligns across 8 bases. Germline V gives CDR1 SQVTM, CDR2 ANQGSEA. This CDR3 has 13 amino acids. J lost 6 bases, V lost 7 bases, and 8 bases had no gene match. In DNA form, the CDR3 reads TGCAGCGGGGGCCTAGGGACAGGCAATGAGCAGTTCTTC. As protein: CSGGLGTGNEQFF.

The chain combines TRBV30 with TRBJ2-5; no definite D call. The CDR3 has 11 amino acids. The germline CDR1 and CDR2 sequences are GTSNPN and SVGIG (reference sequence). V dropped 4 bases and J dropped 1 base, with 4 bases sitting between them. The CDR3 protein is CAWKAQETQYF. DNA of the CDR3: TGTGCCTGGAAAGCCCAAGAGACCCAGTACTTC.

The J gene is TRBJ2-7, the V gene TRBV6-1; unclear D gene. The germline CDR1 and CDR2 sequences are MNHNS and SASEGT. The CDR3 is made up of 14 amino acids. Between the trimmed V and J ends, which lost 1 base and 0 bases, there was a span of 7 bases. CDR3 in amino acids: CASSEGQFSYEQYF. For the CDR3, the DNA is TGTGCCAGCAGTGAAGGGCAGTTCTCCTACGAGCAGTACTTC.

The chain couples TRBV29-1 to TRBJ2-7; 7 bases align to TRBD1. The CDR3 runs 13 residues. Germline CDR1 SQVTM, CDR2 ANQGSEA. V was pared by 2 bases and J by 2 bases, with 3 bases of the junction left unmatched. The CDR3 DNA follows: TGCAGCGTTGAAACAGGGGAAGCCTACGAGCAGTACTTC. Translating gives CSVETGEAYEQYF.

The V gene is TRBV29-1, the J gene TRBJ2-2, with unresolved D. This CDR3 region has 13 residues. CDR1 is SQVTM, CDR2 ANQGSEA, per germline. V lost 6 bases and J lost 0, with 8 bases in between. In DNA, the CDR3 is TGCAGCGTATATGTACCGAACACCGGGGAGCTGTTTTTT. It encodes CSVYVPNTGELFF.

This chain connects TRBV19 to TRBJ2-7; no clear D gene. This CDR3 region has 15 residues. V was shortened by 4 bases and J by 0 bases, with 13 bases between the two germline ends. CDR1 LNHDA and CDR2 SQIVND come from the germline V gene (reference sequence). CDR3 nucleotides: TGTGCCAGTAGTACTAAGACTGGACCCTCCTACGAGCAGTACTTC. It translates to CASSTKTGPSYEQYF.

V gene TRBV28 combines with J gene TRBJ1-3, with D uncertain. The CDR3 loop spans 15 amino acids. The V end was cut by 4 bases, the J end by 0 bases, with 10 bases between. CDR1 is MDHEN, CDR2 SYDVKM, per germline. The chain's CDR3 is CASSYSSRSGNTIYF. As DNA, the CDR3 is TGTGCCAGCAGTTATTCTAGCCGCTCTGGAAACACCATATATTTT.

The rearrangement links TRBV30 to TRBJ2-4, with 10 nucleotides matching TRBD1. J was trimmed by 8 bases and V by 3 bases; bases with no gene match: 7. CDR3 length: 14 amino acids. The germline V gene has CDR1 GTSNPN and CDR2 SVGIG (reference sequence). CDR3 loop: CAWSGDRGSYIQYF. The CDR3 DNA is TGTGCCTGGAGCGGGGACAGGGGAAGCTACATTCAGTACTTC.

CDR3 in amino acids: CATSSPEQGSNQPQHF. CDR3 DNA sequence: TGTGCCACCAGCAGCCCCGAACAGGGATCCAATCAGCCCCAGCATTTT. J is TRBJ1-5 and V is TRBV15, with D possibly matching TRBD1 (6 bases). The length of the CDR3 is 16 residues. The V gene lost 3 bases and the J gene lost 3 bases, with 15 bases spanning the gap. Germline CDR1 and CDR2: LNHNV and YYDKDF (reference sequence).

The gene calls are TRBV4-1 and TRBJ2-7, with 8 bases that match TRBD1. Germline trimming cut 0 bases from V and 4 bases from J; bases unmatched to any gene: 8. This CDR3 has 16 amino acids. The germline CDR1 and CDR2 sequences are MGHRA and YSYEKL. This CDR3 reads CASSQDPATGEYEQYF. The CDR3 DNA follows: TGCGCCAGCAGCCAAGATCCAGCGACAGGGGAGTACGAGCAGTACTTC.

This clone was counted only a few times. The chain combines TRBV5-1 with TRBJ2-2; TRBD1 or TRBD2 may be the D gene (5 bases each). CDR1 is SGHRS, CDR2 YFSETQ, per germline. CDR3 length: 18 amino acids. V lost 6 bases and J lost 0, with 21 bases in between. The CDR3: CASTRFGTETPNTGELFF. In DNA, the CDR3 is TGCGCCAGCACCCGGTTTGGGACCGAGACTCCGAACACCGGGGAGCTGTTTTTT.

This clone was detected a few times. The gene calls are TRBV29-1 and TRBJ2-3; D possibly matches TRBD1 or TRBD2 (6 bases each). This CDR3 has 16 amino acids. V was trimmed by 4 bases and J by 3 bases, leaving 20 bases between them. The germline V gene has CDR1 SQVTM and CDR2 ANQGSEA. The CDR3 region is CSVVGGLGERTDTQYF. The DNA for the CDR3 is TGCAGCGTTGTAGGGGGACTTGGGGAGAGGACAGATACGCAGTATTTT.

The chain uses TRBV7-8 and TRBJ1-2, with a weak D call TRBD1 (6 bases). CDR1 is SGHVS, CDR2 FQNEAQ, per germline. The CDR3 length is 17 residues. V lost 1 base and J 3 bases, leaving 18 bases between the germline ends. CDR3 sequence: CASSLVGGVGADYGYTF. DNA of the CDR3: TGTGCCAGCAGCTTAGTAGGGGGAGTGGGGGCGGACTATGGCTACACCTTC.

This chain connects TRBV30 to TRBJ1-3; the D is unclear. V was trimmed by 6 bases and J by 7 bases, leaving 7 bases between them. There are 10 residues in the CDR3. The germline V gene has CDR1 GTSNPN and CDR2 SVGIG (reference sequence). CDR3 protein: CACLVNTIYF. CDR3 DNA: TGTGCCTGCCTGGTTAACACCATATATTTT.

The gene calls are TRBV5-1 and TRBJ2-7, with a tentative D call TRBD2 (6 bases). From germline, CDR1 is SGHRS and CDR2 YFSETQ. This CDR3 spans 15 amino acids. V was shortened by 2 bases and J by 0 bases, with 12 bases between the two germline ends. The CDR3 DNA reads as TGCGCCAGCAGCTTCGACGGGAGTAGCTCCTACGAGCAGTACTTC. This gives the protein CASSFDGSSSYEQYF.

CDR3 bases: TGTGCCTCGCAGGCGGGCAATCAGCCCCAGCATTTT. As protein: CASQAGNQPQHF. J is TRBJ1-5 and V is TRBV30; D gene ambiguous. CDR1 and CDR2 (germline): GTSNPN, SVGIG (reference sequence). The CDR3 extends over 12 amino acids. Trimming pared 7 bases from V and 2 bases from J, leaving 9 bases between. The variable domain in full, completed from reference TRBV30 and TRBJ1-5, reads SQTIHQWPATLVQPVGSPLSLECTVEGTSNPNLYWYRQAAGRGLQLLFYSVGIGQISSEVPQNLSASRPQDRQFILSSKKLLLSDSGFYLCASQAGNQPQHFGDGTRLSIL.